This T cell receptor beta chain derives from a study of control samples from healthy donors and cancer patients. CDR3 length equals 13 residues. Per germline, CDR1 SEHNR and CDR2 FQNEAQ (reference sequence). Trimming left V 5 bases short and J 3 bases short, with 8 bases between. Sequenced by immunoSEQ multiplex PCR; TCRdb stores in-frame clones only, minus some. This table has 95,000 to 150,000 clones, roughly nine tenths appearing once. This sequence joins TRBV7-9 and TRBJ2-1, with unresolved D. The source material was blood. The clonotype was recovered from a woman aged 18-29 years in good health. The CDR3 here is CASSPDDYNEQFF. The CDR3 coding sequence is TGTGCCAGCAGCCCGGATGACTACAATGAGCAGTTCTTC.